The clone carrying this T cell receptor (beta chain) was counted only a few times. The antigen remains unidentified. An equimolar mix of two oligonucleotides served as the beta constant-region primer for TRBC1 and TRBC2. Nested alpha and beta constant-region primers with the SP2 primer drove four PCR rounds on ligated cDNA. Each CDR3 protein gets one entry after TCRdb re-called the UMI-ligation and nested PCR reads with MiXCR. Of under 150,000 distinct CDR3 sequences detected, approximately 18% appear once; the ten largest clones hold about 0.57%. These data come from a study of naive and memory T cell subsets. Four subsets defined by CD45RA and CD27 were sorted after CD3, CD4, CD8 and live/dead staining. Overall study results and limits: Clonotypes are single alpha or beta chains, not paired receptors. TCR counts from RNA may reflect activation-linked expression changes. Diversity fell and Gini index rose from naive through CM, EM, EMRA. Possibly reflecting memory cells re-expressing CD45RA, a few larger clonotypes occurred in naive repertoires, especially CD8.

This TCR was recovered from a human donor in good health. Source material: naive CD8+ T cells from blood.

The DNA for the CDR3 is TGTGCCAGCAGCCTACACCCTCAGGGGGCGGTGGGGACTGAAGCTTTCTTT. Protein: CASSLHPQGAVGTEAFF. This chain joins TRBV7-7 and TRBJ1-1, with TRBD1 matching 8 bases. Germline CDR1 SSHAT, CDR2 FNYEAQ (reference sequence). The CDR3 totals 17 residues. With V trimmed by 5 bases and J by 5 bases, 16 bases remained unmatched.